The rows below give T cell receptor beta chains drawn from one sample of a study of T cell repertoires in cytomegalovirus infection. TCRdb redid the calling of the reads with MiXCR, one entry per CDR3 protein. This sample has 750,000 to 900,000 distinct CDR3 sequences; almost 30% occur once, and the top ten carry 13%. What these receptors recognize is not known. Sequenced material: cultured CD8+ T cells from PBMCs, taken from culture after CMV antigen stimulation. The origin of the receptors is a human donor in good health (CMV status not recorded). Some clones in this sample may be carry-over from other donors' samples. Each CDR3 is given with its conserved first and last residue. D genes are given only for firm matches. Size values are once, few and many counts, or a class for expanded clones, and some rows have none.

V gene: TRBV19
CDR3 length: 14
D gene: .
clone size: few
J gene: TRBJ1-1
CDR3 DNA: TGTGCCAGTAGGCCGCGACGCTTGGACACTGAAGCTTTCTTT
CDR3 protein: CASRPRRLDTEAFF

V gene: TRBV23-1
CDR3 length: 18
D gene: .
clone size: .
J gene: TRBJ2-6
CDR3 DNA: TGCGCCAGCAGCCCCAGATGGACAGCCTACTCTGGGGCCAACGTCCTGACTTTC
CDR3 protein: CASSPRWTAYSGANVLTF

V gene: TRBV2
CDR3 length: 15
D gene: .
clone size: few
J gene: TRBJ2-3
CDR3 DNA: TGTGCCAGCAGGAGTGTCTACTCTAGCACAGATACGCAGTATTTT
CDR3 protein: CASRSVYSSTDTQYF

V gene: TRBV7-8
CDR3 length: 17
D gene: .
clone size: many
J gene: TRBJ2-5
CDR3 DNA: TGTGCCAGCAGCTTAGAGGTAGTAGAGAGGCTACAAGAGACCCAGTACTTC
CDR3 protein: CASSLEVVERLQETQYF

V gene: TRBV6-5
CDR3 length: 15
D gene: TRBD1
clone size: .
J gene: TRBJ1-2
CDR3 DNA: TGTGCCAGCAGTTTAGCACAGGGGGTGGGCTATGGCTACACCTTC
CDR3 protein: CASSLAQGVGYGYTF

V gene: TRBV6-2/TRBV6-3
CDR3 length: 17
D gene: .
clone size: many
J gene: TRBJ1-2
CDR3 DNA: TGTGCCAGCAGTTATAGCCGCGTGGAAGCAACGGAAGATGGCTACACCTTC
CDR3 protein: CASSYSRVEATEDGYTF

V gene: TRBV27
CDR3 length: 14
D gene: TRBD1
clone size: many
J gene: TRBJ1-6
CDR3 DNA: TGTGCCAGCAGTTTTGGACAGGGCGGATCACCCCTCCACTTT
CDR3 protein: CASSFGQGGSPLHF

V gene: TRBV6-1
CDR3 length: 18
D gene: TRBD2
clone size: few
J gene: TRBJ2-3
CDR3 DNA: TGTGCCAGCAGTGAAGAGGGCGGGGGGGCTCAAATCGTAGATACGCAGTATTTT
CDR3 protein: CASSEEGGGAQIVDTQYF

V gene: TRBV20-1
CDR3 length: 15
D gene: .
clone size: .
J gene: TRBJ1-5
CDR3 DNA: TGCAGTGCCACCAGCTGGGACAACAAAAATCAGCCCCAGCATTTT
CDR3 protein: CSATSWDNKNQPQHF

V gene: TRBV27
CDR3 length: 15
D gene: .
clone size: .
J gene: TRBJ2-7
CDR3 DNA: TGTGCCAGCAGCTATGATAGGGGTAGCTCCTACGAGCAGTACTTC
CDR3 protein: CASSYDRGSSYEQYF

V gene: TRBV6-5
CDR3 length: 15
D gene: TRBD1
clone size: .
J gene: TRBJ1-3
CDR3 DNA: TGTGCCAGCAGTTACGGGGGACAGTCTGGAAACACCATATATTTT
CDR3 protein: CASSYGGQSGNTIYF

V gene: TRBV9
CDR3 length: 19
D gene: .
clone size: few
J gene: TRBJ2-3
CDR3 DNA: TGTGCCAGCAGCCGTTATCAGTTGTCGGGACGAGCAGGCACAGATACGCAGTATTTT
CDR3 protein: CASSRYQLSGRAGTDTQYF

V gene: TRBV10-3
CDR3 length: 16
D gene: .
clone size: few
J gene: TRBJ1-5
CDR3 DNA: TGTGCCATCAGTGGGGCCGGTCCGGGTAGCAATCAGCCCCAGCATTTT
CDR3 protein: CAISGAGPGSNQPQHF

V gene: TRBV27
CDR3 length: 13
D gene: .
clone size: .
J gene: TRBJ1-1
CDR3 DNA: TGTGCCAGCAGAATCGGACTAGGAACTGAAGCTTTCTTT
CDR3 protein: CASRIGLGTEAFF

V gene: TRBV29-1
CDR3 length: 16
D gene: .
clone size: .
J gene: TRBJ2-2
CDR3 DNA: TGCAGCGTTTCGACAGGGCGGGATTCTAACACCGGGGAGCTGTTTTTT
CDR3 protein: CSVSTGRDSNTGELFF

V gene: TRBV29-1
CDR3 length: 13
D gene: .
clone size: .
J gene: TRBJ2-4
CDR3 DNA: TGCAGCGTTACAGGTTTAGCCAAAAACATTCAGTACTTC
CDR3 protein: CSVTGLAKNIQYF

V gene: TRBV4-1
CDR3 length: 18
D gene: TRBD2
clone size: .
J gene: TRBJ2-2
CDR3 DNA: TGCGCCAGCAGCCACCTTGGAGCGGGGGGTGGTGCGGCCGGGGAGCTGTTTTTT
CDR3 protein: CASSHLGAGGGAAGELFF

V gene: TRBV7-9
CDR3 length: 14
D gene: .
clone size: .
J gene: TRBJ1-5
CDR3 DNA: TGTGCCAGCAGCCCTCCTCAGGACAATCAGCCCCAGCATTTT
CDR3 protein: CASSPPQDNQPQHF

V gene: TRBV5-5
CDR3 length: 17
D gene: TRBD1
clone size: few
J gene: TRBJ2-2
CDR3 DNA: TGTGCCAGCAGGCAAACTAAACAGGGGGCCACCTCCGGGGAGCTGTTTTTT
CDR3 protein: CASRQTKQGATSGELFF

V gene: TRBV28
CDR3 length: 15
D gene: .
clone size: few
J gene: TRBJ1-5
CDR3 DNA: TGTGCCAGCAGTTTACAGGATATCGTCGATCAGCCCCAGCATTTT
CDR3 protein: CASSLQDIVDQPQHF

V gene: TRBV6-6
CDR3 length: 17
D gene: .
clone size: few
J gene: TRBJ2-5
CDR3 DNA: TGTGCCAGCAGTTATATACTCGAGGCCGAGTCCACAGAGACCCAGTACTTC
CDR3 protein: CASSYILEAESTETQYF

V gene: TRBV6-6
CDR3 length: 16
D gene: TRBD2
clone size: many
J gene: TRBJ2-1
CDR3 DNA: TGTGCCAGCAGATATACTAGCGGGGGGGCATACAATGAGCAGTTCTTC
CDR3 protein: CASRYTSGGAYNEQFF

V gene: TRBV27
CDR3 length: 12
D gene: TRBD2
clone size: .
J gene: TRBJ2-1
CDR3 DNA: TGTGCCAGCAGAGTCGGCGGGGGTGAGCAGTTCTTC
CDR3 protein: CASRVGGGEQFF

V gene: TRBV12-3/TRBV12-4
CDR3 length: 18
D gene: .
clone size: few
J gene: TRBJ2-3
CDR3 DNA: TGTGCCAGCAGTCCGATCCTGGGGGGACAGAACCCCCCAGATACGCAGTATTTT
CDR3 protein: CASSPILGGQNPPDTQYF

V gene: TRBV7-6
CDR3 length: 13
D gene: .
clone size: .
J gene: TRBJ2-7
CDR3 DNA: TGTGCTAGCAGCTTAGAGGAGGACGACGAGCAGTACTTC
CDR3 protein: CASSLEEDDEQYF

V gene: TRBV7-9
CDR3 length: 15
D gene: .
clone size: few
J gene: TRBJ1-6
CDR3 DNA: TGTGCCAGCAGCTGGGACCGACCACGATATTCACCCCTCCACTTT
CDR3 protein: CASSWDRPRYSPLHF

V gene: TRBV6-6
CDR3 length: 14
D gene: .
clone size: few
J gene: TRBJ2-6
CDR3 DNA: TGTGCCAGCAGTTACTGGGGAGGGGCCAACGTCCTGACTTTC
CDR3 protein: CASSYWGGANVLTF

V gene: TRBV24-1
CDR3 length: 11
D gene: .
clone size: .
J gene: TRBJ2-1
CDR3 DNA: TGTGCCACCGGGTCAAAATTTGAGCAGTTCTTC
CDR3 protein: CATGSKFEQFF

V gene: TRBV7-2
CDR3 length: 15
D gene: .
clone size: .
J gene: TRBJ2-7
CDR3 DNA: TGTGCCAGCAGCCACGAGGTGGGACCTTCCTACGAGCAGTACTTC
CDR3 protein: CASSHEVGPSYEQYF

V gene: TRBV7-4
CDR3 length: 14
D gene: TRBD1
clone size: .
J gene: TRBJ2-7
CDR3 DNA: TGTGCCAGCAGCTCCCCGGGACAGGTCTACGAGCAGTACTTC
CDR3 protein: CASSSPGQVYEQYF

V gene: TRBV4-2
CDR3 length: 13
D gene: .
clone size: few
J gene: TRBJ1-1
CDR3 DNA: TGTGCCAGCAGCCAAGGGTGGGAAAGTGAAGCTTTCTTT
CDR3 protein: CASSQGWESEAFF

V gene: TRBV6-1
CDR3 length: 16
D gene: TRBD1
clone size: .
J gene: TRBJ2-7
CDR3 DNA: TGTGCCAGCAGTGAAGCGTCGACAGGGCTTCCCTACGAGCAGTACTTC
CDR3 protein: CASSEASTGLPYEQYF

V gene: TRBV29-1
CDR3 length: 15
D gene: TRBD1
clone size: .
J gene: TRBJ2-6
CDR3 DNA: TGCAGCGTCTCAGGTGGGACAGGGAAGGCCAACGTCCTGACTTTC
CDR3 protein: CSVSGGTGKANVLTF

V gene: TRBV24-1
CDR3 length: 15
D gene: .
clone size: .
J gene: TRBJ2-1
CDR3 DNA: TGTGCCACCAGTGATCGTCTAGCGTCCCACAATGAGCAGTTCTTC
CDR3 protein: CATSDRLASHNEQFF

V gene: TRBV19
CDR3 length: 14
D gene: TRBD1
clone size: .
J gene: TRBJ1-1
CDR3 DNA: TGTGCCAGTAGTATACGACAGGGGGTTGCTGAAGCTTTCTTT
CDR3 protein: CASSIRQGVAEAFF